This T cell receptor beta chain was recovered during a study of blood T cells in healthy people across ages. On the study more broadly: For every two T cells, template switching captured about one barcoded beta molecule. Study-level points and caveats: For the donors, CMV status was unknown and possibly confounded expanded clonotype changes.

Alongside a J-beta primer mix, a sample-barcoded 5' primer served in a second PCR lasting roughly 6 to 12 cycles. Each cDNA molecule, via a template-switch adaptor with 12 random nucleotides, was tagged. Via MiXCR, TCRdb re-called the 5' RACE reads, giving one row per CDR3 protein. This sample has hundreds of thousands of distinct CDR3 sequences, with roughly 43% found just once. On this clonotype itself: Its antigen is still unknown.

Trimming cost V 7 bases and J 2 bases, with 11 bases left between them. The CDR3 totals 13 residues. Germline lookup yields CDR1 LNHDA and CDR2 SQIVND (reference sequence). The source is a woman aged 55-69 years in good health. V is TRBV19 and J is TRBJ2-5; tentatively, D is TRBD2 (7 bases). Material for sequencing was blood. The CDR3 here is CASTSGQQETQYF. The CDR3 DNA follows: TGTGCCAGTACTAGCGGACAGCAAGAGACCCAGTACTTC.